The 23 T cell receptor beta chains in this list originate from one sample, sequenced in a study of long-term antiretroviral therapy in people with HIV. Runs used v3.0 of the immunoSEQ assay and were done at survey level. TCRdb keeps only in-frame clones here, not all; method: immunoSEQ multiplex PCR. The table lists around 39,000 clones, less than 90% of them singletons. Sequencing used unsorted PBMCs, obtained 1 year after starting antiretroviral therapy. Receptors originate from a man in his late teens or twenties with HIV.

The count of this clone is one. This chain joins TRBV19 and TRBJ2-1; TRBD1 is a possible D gene (6 bases). The V and J ends lost 4 bases and 9 bases respectively, with 10 bases between them. This CDR3 spans 12 amino acids. Looked up from germline, CDR1 is LNHDA and CDR2 is SQIVND (reference sequence). CDR3 nucleotide sequence: TGTGCCAGTAGTAATAGGGGGACTGAGCAGTTCTTC. This codes for CASSNRGTEQFF.

This clone was seen a few times. The chain carries TRBV15 and TRBJ2-2; D possibly uses TRBD1 or TRBD2 (6 bases each). V lost 1 base and J lost 3, with 12 bases in between. This CDR3 is built from 16 residues. Germline V gene sequence: CDR1 LNHNV, CDR2 YYDKDF (reference sequence). CDR3: CATSRAPRGDTGELFF. DNA of the CDR3: TGTGCCACCAGCAGAGCTCCGAGGGGGGACACCGGGGAGCTGTTTTTT.

The chain uses TRBV7-8 and TRBJ2-1; 9 nucleotides match TRBD2. Looked up from germline, CDR1 is SGHVS and CDR2 is FQNEAQ. The CDR3 consists of 15 residues. J gave up 6 bases and V 5 bases, and 8 bases lay outside the gene matches. CDR3 residues: CASSPGTSRSNEQFF. The CDR3 DNA reads as TGTGCCAGCAGCCCCGGGACTAGCCGGTCCAATGAGCAGTTCTTC.

The genes are TRBV27 and TRBJ2-2, with D perhaps given as TRBD1 or TRBD2 (6 bases each). There are 17 residues in the CDR3. V was clipped by 2 bases and J by 2 bases, with 15 bases between them. Germline loops: CDR1 MNHEY, CDR2 SMNVEV (reference sequence). The CDR3 region is CASSLRGVAFNTGELFF. CDR3 in DNA: TGTGCCAGCAGTTTAAGGGGGGTAGCCTTTAACACCGGGGAGCTGTTTTTT.

V usage is TRBV19 and J usage is TRBJ1-4, with D hard to call. The germline V gene has CDR1 LNHDA and CDR2 SQIVND (reference sequence). CDR3 length: 13 amino acids. Trimming took 7 bases from V and 2 from J, leaving 8 bases between them. The CDR3 nucleotides are TGTGCCAGTATGGGGAGGACTAATGAAAAACTGTTTTTT. This sequence encodes CASMGRTNEKLFF.

The CDR3 here is CASSPAGEGAQHF. DNA of the CDR3: TGTGCCAGCTCACCTGCGGGGGAGGGAGCCCAGCATTTT. The chain uses TRBV18 and TRBJ1-5; possibly TRBD1 for D (5 bases). The CDR3 contains 13 residues. Trimming removed 3 bases from V and 11 bases from J, with 14 bases in between. Germline values: CDR1 KGHSH, CDR2 LQKENI. The full variable domain, completed using reference TRBV18 and TRBJ1-5, is NAGVMQNPRHLVRRRGQEARLRCSPMKGHSHVYWYRQLPEEGLKFMVYLQKENIIDESGMPKERFSAEFPKEGPSILRIQQVVRGDSAAYFCASSPAGEGAQHFGDGTRLSIL.

The gene calls are TRBV5-1 and TRBJ2-1; 9 bases match TRBD2. The CDR3 covers 14 residues. V lost 3 bases to trimming and J lost 3 bases; unmatched junction nucleotides: 1. The germline gives CDR1 SGHRS, CDR2 YFSETQ. CDR3 in amino acids: CASSSSGNYNEQFF. The CDR3 region has the DNA TGCGCCAGCAGCTCTAGCGGGAACTACAATGAGCAGTTCTTC.

About this clone: A junction end diverges from the germline sequence, so it may reflect a read error. The rearrangement uses TRBV7-7 and TRBJ1-5; no clear D. This CDR3 has 13 amino acids. The germline V gene encodes CDR1 SSHAT and CDR2 FNYEAQ (reference sequence). CDR3 bases: TGTGCTAGCAGCTTGCTCCCCAATCAGCCCCAGCATTTT. It yields the protein CASSLLPNQPQHF.

This chain connects TRBV5-1 to TRBJ2-5; a weak D match, TRBD1 (8 bases). The V gene's germline CDR1 is SGHRS and CDR2 YFSETQ. CDR3 length: 15 amino acids. V was trimmed by 4 bases and J by 2 bases, leaving 15 bases between them. As DNA, the CDR3 is TGCGCCAGCAGCCTAAACAGGGGGGGACAAGAGACCCAGTACTTC. Residues: CASSLNRGGQETQYF.

The chain uses TRBV7-9 and TRBJ2-7; 7 bases align to TRBD1. The CDR3 has 15 residues. Per the germline V gene, CDR1 is SEHNR and CDR2 is FQNEAQ (reference sequence). V shed 5 bases and J 2 bases; nucleotides not matched to a gene: 9. CDR3 DNA: TGTGCCAGCAGCCCCATGACGGACAGGACCTACGAGCAGTACTTC. Protein product: CASSPMTDRTYEQYF.

This clone turned up a few times. This chain uses TRBV7-9 with TRBJ1-2; 8 positions match TRBD1. Germline trimming cut 4 bases from V and 3 bases from J; bases unmatched to any gene: 7. The CDR3 is made up of 15 amino acids. Germline V gene lookup returns CDR1 SEHNR and CDR2 FQNEAQ (reference sequence). The chain's CDR3 is CASSSSDRVDYGYTF. CDR3 DNA sequence: TGTGCCAGCAGCTCGTCGGACAGGGTGGACTATGGCTACACCTTC.

This chain links TRBV2 with TRBJ1-2, with TRBD1 matching 8 bases. CDR3 length: 14 amino acids. Unmatched junction bases numbered 12, after V lost 8 bases and J lost 7 bases. Germline-derived CDR1 and CDR2 are SNHLY and FYNNEI. Written as DNA, the CDR3 is TGTGCCAGCGGCAAGGAGCAGGGGGCTTCTGGCTACACCTTC. Its translation is CASGKEQGASGYTF.

This rearrangement joins TRBV28 to TRBJ1-1, with 10 bases identical to TRBD1. V shed 6 bases and J 5 bases; nucleotides not matched to a gene: 9. There are 15 residues in the CDR3. CDR1 is MDHEN and CDR2 is SYDVKM in the germline V gene. For the CDR3, the DNA is TGTGCCAGCAGCCCTTCGACAGGGGGCCGGACTGAAGCTTTCTTT. Translating gives CASSPSTGGRTEAFF.

This clone has only a few counts. The chain joins TRBV9 to TRBJ2-7, with 10 bases that match TRBD2. J lost 4 bases, V lost 5 bases, and 6 bases had no gene match. This CDR3 has 14 amino acids. Germline assignment: CDR1 SGDLS and CDR2 YYNGEE. The CDR3 sequence: CASSLSGGVYEQYF. For the CDR3, the DNA is TGTGCCAGCAGTCTCAGCGGGGGGGTTTACGAGCAGTACTTC. Full variable domain (outside the CDR3, taken from reference TRBV9 and TRBJ2-7): DSGVTQTPKHLITATGQRVTLRCSPRSGDLSVYWYQQSLDQGLQFLIQYYNGEERAKGNILERFSAQQFPDLHSELNLSSLELGDSALYFCASSLSGGVYEQYFGPGTRLTVT.

J is TRBJ1-3 and V is TRBV11-2; 7 bases are shared with TRBD1. V lost 3 bases, J lost 0 bases, and 2 bases stayed unmatched. Germline assignment: CDR1 SGHAT and CDR2 FQNNGV. The CDR3 sequence is 15 residues long. The CDR3 sequence is CASSLTGNSGNTIYF. The CDR3 DNA reads TGTGCCAGCAGCTTGACAGGGAACTCTGGAAACACCATATATTTT.

In its sample, this clone was seen a few times. J is TRBJ2-2 and V is TRBV9; TRBD1 aligns across 10 bases. Germline values: CDR1 SGDLS, CDR2 YYNGEE. The CDR3 is 17 residues long. V shed 3 bases, J shed 2 bases, and the junction held 7 bases outside the gene matches. CDR3 DNA sequence: TGTGCCAGCAGCGCAAACCGGGACAGGGGCAACACCGGGGAGCTGTTTTTT. As protein: CASSANRDRGNTGELFF. The full variable domain, completed using reference TRBV9 and TRBJ2-2, is DSGVTQTPKHLITATGQRVTLRCSPRSGDLSVYWYQQSLDQGLQFLIQYYNGEERAKGNILERFSAQQFPDLHSELNLSSLELGDSALYFCASSANRDRGNTGELFFGEGSRLTVL.

The rearrangement links TRBV28 to TRBJ1-2; 7 bases match TRBD1. J lost 1 base, V lost 3 bases, and 17 bases had no gene match. This CDR3 contains 19 residues. In germline, CDR1 is MDHEN, CDR2 SYDVKM. The CDR3 reads CASSFGTVLTRTLNYGYTF. The CDR3 DNA reads TGTGCCAGCAGTTTCGGGACAGTTCTTACTAGGACCCTTAACTATGGCTACACCTTC.

This chain connects TRBV21-1 to TRBJ1-2; the table's TRBD1 call for D was not verified on the DNA. TRBV21-1 is deemed a pseudogene. The CDR3 has 16 residues. CDR3 coding DNA: TGTGCCAGCAGCAAAATAAGGACAGGGCGTATTTATGGCTACACCTTC. Protein product: CASSKIRTGRIYGYTF.

The V call is TRBV5-1, the J call TRBJ2-7; D gene unclear. This CDR3 contains 14 residues. Between the trimmed V and J ends, which lost 4 bases and 3 bases, there was a span of 14 bases. Looked up from germline, CDR1 is SGHRS and CDR2 is YFSETQ. The CDR3 nucleotides are TGCGCCAGCAGCCCCCCAACAGAAGACTACGAGCAGTACTTC. Translation gives CASSPPTEDYEQYF.

V gene TRBV7-9 combines with J gene TRBJ2-5; tentatively, D is TRBD1 (6 bases). The length of the CDR3 is 14 residues. Germline CDR1 and CDR2: SEHNR and FQNEAQ (reference sequence). V was shortened by 4 bases and J by 11 bases, with 20 bases between the two germline ends. The CDR3 loop reads CASSSLDSFWEQYF. The DNA for the CDR3 is TGTGCCAGCAGCTCGTTGGACAGCTTCTGGGAGCAGTACTTC.

This chain links TRBV10-1 with TRBJ2-1; D not certain. V lost 3 bases and J lost 7, with 7 bases in between. The V gene's germline CDR1 is WNHNN and CDR2 SYGVQD (reference sequence). There are 12 residues in the CDR3. The CDR3 DNA sequence: TGCGCCAGCAGTGATCGGCCAAATGAGCAGTTCTTC. Protein sequence: CASSDRPNEQFF.

The chain links TRBV28 to TRBJ2-1; D remains unclear. V was cut by 3 bases and J by 0 bases, with 9 bases left in between. Germline V gene data show CDR1 as MDHEN and CDR2 as SYDVKM. CDR3 length equals 15 residues. For the CDR3, the DNA is TGTGCCAGCAGTTTTTTTCCCAGCTCCTACAATGAGCAGTTCTTC. It specifies CASSFFPSSYNEQFF.

The chain employs TRBV11-2 and TRBJ2-7, with 7 bases lining up with TRBD1. CDR1 SGHAT and CDR2 FQNNGV come from the germline V gene. Losses at the gene ends were 3 bases for V and 0 bases for J; bases not matched to a gene: 2. The CDR3 contains 14 residues. The CDR3: CASSLTGSSYEQYF. CDR3 DNA: TGTGCCAGCAGCTTGACAGGGAGCTCCTACGAGCAGTACTTC.